The rows below give T cell receptor beta chains drawn from one sample of a study of CD8+ T cells in alopecia areata. The assay was immunoSEQ multiplex PCR, and TCRdb's table has in-frame clones only and misses some. In the table there are roughly 140,000 clones, 62% of which are singletons. Sequencing used CD8+ T cells sorted from blood. These receptors came from a human donor in good health. The CDR3 runs from the conserved cysteine through the conserved F or W. Fields, in order: clone size, J gene, V gene, CDR3 protein. Clone size is not always given. Where it is, it says once, few, many or a class for expanded clones.

clone size: NA
J gene: TRBJ1-2
V gene: TRBV30
CDR3 protein: CASWFRYGYTF

clone size: NA
J gene: TRBJ2-2
V gene: TRBV5-1
CDR3 protein: CASSLRYGELFF

clone size: NA
J gene: TRBJ1-2
V gene: TRBV9
CDR3 protein: CASSPGDSPYGYTF

clone size: NA
J gene: TRBJ2-1
V gene: TRBV6-5
CDR3 protein: CASIQGQGNYNEQFF

clone size: once
J gene: TRBJ2-7
V gene: TRBV27
CDR3 protein: CASSLALRYEQYF

clone size: few
J gene: TRBJ1-5
V gene: TRBV9
CDR3 protein: CASSDGGVDQPQHF

clone size: few
J gene: TRBJ2-3
V gene: TRBV10-3
CDR3 protein: CAISGAGTSGRRGTDTQYF

clone size: NA
J gene: TRBJ2-1
V gene: TRBV29-1
CDR3 protein: CSVVGTSRFSSYNEQFF

clone size: few
J gene: TRBJ2-3
V gene: TRBV11-2
CDR3 protein: CASSVRESGTSGTDTQYF

clone size: once
J gene: TRBJ1-1
V gene: TRBV7-3
CDR3 protein: CASSLSGDTEAFF

clone size: NA
J gene: TRBJ2-3
V gene: TRBV2
CDR3 protein: CASRSWDSGTDTQYF

clone size: NA
J gene: TRBJ2-1
V gene: TRBV4-2
CDR3 protein: CASSQEGAPGEQFF

clone size: NA
J gene: TRBJ1-1
V gene: TRBV4-1
CDR3 protein: CASSQVLGNGTEAFF

clone size: few
J gene: TRBJ2-7
V gene: TRBV25-1
CDR3 protein: CASSTGTGGPYEQYF

clone size: NA
J gene: TRBJ2-4
V gene: TRBV10-2
CDR3 protein: CASRGQGPKNIQYF

clone size: few
J gene: TRBJ2-1
V gene: TRBV25-1
CDR3 protein: CASSDPSGGYNEQFF

clone size: NA
J gene: TRBJ2-1
V gene: TRBV29-1
CDR3 protein: CSVPPPNPGGRGNEQFF

clone size: NA
J gene: TRBJ2-7
V gene: TRBV15
CDR3 protein: CATSPGTGAYEQYF

clone size: few
J gene: TRBJ1-5
V gene: TRBV5-6
CDR3 protein: CASSLAGGPQHF

clone size: NA
J gene: TRBJ2-6
V gene: TRBV4-2
CDR3 protein: CASSLVQAGANVLTF

clone size: few
J gene: TRBJ2-1
V gene: TRBV30
CDR3 protein: CAWSLIYNEQFF

clone size: NA
J gene: TRBJ2-4
V gene: TRBV19
CDR3 protein: CASTGTTRTDIQYF

clone size: NA
J gene: TRBJ2-3
V gene: TRBV27
CDR3 protein: CASTPFGGEWYF

clone size: NA
J gene: TRBJ1-5
V gene: TRBV5-1
CDR3 protein: CASSLRGPQPQHF

clone size: NA
J gene: TRBJ2-3
V gene: TRBV27
CDR3 protein: CASSLEGLAGDTQYF

clone size: NA
J gene: TRBJ1-5
V gene: TRBV4-1
CDR3 protein: CASSPDRADQPQHF

clone size: NA
J gene: TRBJ2-1
V gene: TRBV20-1
CDR3 protein: CSAWDPGEQFF

clone size: NA
J gene: TRBJ2-5
V gene: TRBV2
CDR3 protein: CASRETGLETQYF

clone size: NA
J gene: TRBJ2-1
V gene: TRBV6-6
CDR3 protein: CASSYYPGIDEQFF

clone size: NA
J gene: TRBJ2-1
V gene: TRBV9
CDR3 protein: CASSVGGRSNEQFF

clone size: NA
J gene: TRBJ2-7
V gene: TRBV30
CDR3 protein: CAWSARVNEQYF

clone size: NA
J gene: TRBJ2-1
V gene: TRBV2
CDR3 protein: CASSEARGDEQFF

clone size: few
J gene: TRBJ2-1
V gene: TRBV19
CDR3 protein: CASSIASGYNEQFF